This T cell receptor beta chain originates from a study of PD-L1 blockade in urothelial cancer. In the study overall: Bladder-origin urothelial cancer in males covered twenty-five of 29 patients. Reported median T cell count for blood samples was around 140,000.

Germline assignment: CDR1 SGHTA and CDR2 FQGNSA. The CDR3 runs to 14 residues. V was shortened by 1 base and J by 14 bases, with 20 bases between the two germline ends. This sample's time point: pretreatment peripheral blood. PCRs each included synthetic TCR analog templates spiked in. Assay: immunoSEQ multiplex PCR; the TCRdb copy retains only in-frame clones and omits some. The table has approximately 50,000 clones, approximately 88% seen once; the top ten hold 1% to 1.5%. This clonotype originated in a man aged 50 to 59 with urothelial cancer. The rearrangement joins TRBV7-2 to TRBJ1-1; a weak D match, TRBD1 (5 bases). This specimen was PBMCs, taken around atezolizumab (anti-PD-L1) treatment. CDR3 nucleotide sequence: TGTGCCAGCAGCTTAGTTCCTTTTTTGGACACGAGGTTCTTT. Its protein product is CASSLVPFLDTRFF. Together with reference TRBV7-2 and TRBJ1-1, the CDR3 gives the full variable domain: GAGVSQSPSNKVTEKGKDVELRCDPISGHTALYWYRQSLGQGLEFLIYFQGNSAPDKSGLPSDRFSAERTGGSVSTLTIQRTQQEDSAVYLCASSLVPFLDTRFFGQGTRLTVV.